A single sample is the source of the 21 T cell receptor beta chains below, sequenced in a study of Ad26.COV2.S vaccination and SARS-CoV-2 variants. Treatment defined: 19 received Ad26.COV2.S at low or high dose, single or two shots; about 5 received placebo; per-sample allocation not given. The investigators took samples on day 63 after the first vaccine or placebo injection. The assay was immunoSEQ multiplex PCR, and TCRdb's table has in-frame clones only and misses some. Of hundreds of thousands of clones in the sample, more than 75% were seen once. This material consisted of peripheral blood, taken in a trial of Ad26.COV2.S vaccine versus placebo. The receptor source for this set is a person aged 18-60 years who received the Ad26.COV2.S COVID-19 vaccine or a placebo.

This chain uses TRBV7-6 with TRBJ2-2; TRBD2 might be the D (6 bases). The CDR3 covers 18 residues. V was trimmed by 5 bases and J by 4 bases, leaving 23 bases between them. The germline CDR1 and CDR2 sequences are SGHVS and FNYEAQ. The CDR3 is CASSPRPGTSSGTGELFF. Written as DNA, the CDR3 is TGTGCCAGCAGCCCACGACCCGGGACTTCGTCGGGCACCGGGGAGCTGTTTTTT.

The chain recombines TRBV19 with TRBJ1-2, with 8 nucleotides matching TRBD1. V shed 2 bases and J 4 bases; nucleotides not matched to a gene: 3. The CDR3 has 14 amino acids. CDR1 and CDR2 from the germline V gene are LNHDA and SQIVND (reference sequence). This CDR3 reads CASSIRGQVYGYTF. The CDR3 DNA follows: TGTGCCAGTAGTATAAGGGGACAGGTCTATGGCTACACCTTC. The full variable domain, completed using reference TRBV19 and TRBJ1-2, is DGGITQSPKYLFRKEGQNVTLSCEQNLNHDAMYWYRQDPGQGLRLIYYSQIVNDFQKGDIAEGYSVSREKKESFPLTVTSAQKNPTAFYLCASSIRGQVYGYTFGSGTRLTVV.

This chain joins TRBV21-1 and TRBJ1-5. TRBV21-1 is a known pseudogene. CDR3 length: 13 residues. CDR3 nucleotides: TGTGCCAGCAGCAAAGTTTGGAGGCAGCCCCAGCATTTT. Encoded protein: CASSKVWRQPQHF.

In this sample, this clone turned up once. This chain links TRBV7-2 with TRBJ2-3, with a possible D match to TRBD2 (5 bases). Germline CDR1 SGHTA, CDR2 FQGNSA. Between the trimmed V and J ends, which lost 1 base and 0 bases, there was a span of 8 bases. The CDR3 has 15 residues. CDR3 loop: CASSLGLSSTDTQYF. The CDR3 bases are TGTGCCAGCAGCTTAGGACTATCTAGCACAGATACGCAGTATTTT. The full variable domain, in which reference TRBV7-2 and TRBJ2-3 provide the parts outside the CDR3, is GAGVSQSPSNKVTEKGKDVELRCDPISGHTALYWYRQSLGQGLEFLIYFQGNSAPDKSGLPSDRFSAERTGGSVSTLTIQRTQQEDSAVYLCASSLGLSSTDTQYFGPGTRLTVL.

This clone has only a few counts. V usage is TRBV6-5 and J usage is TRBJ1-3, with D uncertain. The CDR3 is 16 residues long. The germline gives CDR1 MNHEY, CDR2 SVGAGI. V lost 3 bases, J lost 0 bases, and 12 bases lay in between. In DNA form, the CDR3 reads TGTGCCAGCAGTTATCTTTCATTTAGCTCTGGAAACACCATATATTTT. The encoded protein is CASSYLSFSSGNTIYF.

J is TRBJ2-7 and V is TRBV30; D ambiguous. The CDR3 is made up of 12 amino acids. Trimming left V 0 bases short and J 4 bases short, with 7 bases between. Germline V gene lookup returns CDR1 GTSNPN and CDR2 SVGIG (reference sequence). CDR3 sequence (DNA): TGTGCCTGGAGTGTAGGGCAGTACGAGCAGTACTTC. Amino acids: CAWSVGQYEQYF.

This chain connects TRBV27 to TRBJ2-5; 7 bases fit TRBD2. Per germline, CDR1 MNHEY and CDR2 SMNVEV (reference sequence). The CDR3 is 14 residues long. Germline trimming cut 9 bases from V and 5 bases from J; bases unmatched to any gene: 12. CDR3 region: CARGPTSGVETQYF. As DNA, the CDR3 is TGTGCCAGAGGCCCCACGAGCGGGGTGGAGACCCAGTACTTC.

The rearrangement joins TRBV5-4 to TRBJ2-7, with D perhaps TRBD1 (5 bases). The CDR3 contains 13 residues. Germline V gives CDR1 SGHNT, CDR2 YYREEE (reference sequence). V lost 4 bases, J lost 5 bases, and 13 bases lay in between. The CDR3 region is CASSGASRDEQYF. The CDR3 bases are TGTGCCAGCAGCGGGGCATCCCGAGACGAGCAGTACTTC.

CDR3 in DNA: TGTGCCAGCAGCCAAGCCGGTGTAGGTATTGAAAAACTGTTTTTT. This encodes CASSQAGVGIEKLFF. The V gene is TRBV3-1 (or the pseudogene TRBV3-2), the J gene TRBJ1-4; D remains ambiguous. There are 15 residues in the CDR3. Germline V CDR1 and CDR2: LGHDT, YNNKEL (reference sequence). With 1 base removed from V and 7 bases from J, the gap between germline ends came to 13 bases.

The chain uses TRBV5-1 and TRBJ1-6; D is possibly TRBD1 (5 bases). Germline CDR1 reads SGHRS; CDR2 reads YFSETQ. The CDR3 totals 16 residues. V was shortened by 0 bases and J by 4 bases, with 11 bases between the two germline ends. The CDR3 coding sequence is TGCGCCAGCAGCTTGGCGGGGCAGTCTTATAATTCACCCCTCCACTTT. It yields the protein CASSLAGQSYNSPLHF. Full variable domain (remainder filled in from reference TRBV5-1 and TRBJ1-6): KAGVTQTPRYLIKTRGQQVTLSCSPISGHRSVSWYQQTPGQGLQFLFEYFSETQRNKGNFPGRFSGRQFSNSRSEMNVSTLELGDSALYLCASSLAGQSYNSPLHFGNGTRLTVT.

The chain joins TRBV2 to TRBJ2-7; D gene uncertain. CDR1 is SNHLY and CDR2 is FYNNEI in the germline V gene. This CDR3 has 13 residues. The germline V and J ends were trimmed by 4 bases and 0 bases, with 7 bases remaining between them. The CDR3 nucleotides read TGTGCCAGCAGTGTTAAGAGCTCCTACGAGCAGTACTTC. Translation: CASSVKSSYEQYF.

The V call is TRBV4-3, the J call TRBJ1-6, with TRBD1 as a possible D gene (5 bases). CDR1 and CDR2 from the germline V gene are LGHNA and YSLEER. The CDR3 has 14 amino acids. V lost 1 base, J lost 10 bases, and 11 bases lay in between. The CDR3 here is CASSQGAGLSPLHF. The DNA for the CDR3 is TGCGCCAGCAGCCAAGGTGCAGGGCTATCACCCCTCCACTTT.

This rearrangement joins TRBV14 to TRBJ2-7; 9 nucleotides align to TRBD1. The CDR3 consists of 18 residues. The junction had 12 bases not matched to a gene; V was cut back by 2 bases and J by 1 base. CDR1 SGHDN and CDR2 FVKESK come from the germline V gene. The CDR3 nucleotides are TGTGCCAGCAGCCAACCCAAATCGACAGGGGGGATATCCTACGAGCAGTACTTC. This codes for CASSQPKSTGGISYEQYF. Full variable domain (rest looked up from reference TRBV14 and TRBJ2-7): EAGVTQFPSHSVIEKGQTVTLRCDPISGHDNLYWYRRVMGKEIKFLLHFVKESKQDESGMPNNRFLAERTGGTYSTLKVQPAELEDSGVYFCASSQPKSTGGISYEQYFGPGTRLTVT.

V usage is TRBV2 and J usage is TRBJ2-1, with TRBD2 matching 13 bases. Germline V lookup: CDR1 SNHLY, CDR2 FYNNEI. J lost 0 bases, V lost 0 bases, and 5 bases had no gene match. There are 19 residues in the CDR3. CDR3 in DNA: TGTGCCAGCAGTGAAGCCTTTGGGACTAGCGGGATCTCCTACAATGAGCAGTTCTTC. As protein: CASSEAFGTSGISYNEQFF.

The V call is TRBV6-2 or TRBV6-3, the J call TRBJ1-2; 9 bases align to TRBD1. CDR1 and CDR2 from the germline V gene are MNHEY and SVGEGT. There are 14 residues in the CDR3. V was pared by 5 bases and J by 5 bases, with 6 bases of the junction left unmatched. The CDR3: CASSTGTGPYGYTF. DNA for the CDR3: TGTGCCAGCAGTACCGGGACAGGGCCTTATGGCTACACCTTC.

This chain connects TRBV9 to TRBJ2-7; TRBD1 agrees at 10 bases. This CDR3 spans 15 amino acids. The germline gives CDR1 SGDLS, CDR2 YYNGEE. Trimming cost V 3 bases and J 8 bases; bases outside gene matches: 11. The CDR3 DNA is TGTGCCAGCAGCGGGAGGACAGGGGGAAGGACGCAGCAGTACTTC. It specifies CASSGRTGGRTQQYF.

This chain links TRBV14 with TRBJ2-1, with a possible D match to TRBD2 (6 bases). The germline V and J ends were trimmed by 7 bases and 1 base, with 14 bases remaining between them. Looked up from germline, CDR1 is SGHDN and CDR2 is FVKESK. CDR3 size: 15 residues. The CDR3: CASTSRAGSYNEQFF. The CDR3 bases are TGTGCCAGCACCTCACGGGCGGGGTCCTACAATGAGCAGTTCTTC.

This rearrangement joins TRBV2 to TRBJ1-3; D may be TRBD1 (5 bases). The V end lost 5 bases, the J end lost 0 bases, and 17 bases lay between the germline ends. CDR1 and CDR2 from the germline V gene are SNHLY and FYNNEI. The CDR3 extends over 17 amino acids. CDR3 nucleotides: TGTGCCAGCAGTCGATATAGGGGCGCGAGCTCTGGAAACACCATATATTTT. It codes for CASSRYRGASSGNTIYF.

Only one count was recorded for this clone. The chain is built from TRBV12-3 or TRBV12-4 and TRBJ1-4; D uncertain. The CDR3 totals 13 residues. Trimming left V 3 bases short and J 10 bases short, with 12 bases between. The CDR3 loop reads CASSLLDLGKLFF. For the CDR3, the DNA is TGTGCCAGCAGTTTGCTTGATCTGGGAAAACTGTTTTTT.

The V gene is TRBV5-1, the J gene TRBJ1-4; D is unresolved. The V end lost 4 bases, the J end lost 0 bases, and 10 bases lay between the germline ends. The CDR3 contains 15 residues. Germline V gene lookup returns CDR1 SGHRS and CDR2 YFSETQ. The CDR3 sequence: CASSGNSATNEKLFF. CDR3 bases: TGCGCCAGCAGCGGCAACAGCGCAACTAATGAAAAACTGTTTTTT.

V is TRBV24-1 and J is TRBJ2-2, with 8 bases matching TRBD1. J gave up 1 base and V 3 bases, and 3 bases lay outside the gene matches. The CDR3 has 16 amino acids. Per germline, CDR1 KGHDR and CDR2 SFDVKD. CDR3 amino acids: CATSDTGQGNTGELFF. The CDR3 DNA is TGTGCCACCAGTGATACAGGACAGGGGAACACCGGGGAGCTGTTTTTT.